In this sample, the clone carrying this TCR beta chain turned up many times. Looked up from germline, CDR1 is ENHRY and CDR2 is SYGVKD. Trimming cost V 6 bases and J 8 bases, with 19 bases left between them. The CDR3 length is 15 residues. The data were taken from a study of T cells in Graves' hyperthyroidism and ophthalmopathy. Study in general: Blood was drawn when the patient was first diagnosed and still untreated.

Amplified TCR beta CDR3 regions came from RNA transcripts. The TCR CDR3 was amplified in a first-round RT-PCR using the HTBI primer set. TCRdb reprocessed the multiplex PCR reads with MiXCR, giving one entry per CDR3 protein. This table has about 420,000 distinct CDR3 sequences, roughly an eighth appearing once. Graves' hyperthyroidism is called stable when ophthalmopathy does not progress within 18 months. Subjects aged 18 to 65 presented with newly diagnosed hyperthyroidism of less than 2 months' duration. The diagnostic basis comprised clinical symptoms, serum thyroxine and TRAb, thyroid ultrasound and orbital computed tomography.

Sequencing used blood. The chain combines TRBV10-3 with TRBJ1-4; D is possibly TRBD1 (5 bases). The source is a woman aged 18 to 35 with Graves' hyperthyroidism. CDR3 bases: TGTGCCATCAGGGCCACGGCGGGGAAGGGGGAAAAACTGTTTTTT. Protein product: CAIRATAGKGEKLFF.